This T cell receptor beta chain was sequenced during a study of read filtering for tumor transcriptome and immune sequencing. This clonotype was observed many times. This library used 300 to 450 ng RNA and molecular barcoded adaptors spanning alpha/delta and beta/gamma chains. MiXCR, applied by TCRdb to the reads, yields one record per CDR3 protein. This sample yields approximately 23,000 distinct CDR3 sequences, of which 20% to 25% are seen a single time; 17% belongs to the top ten. This receptor was taken from a donor aged 40 or older with multiple myeloma. The sample consisted of a population of CD138-negative cells sorted from bone marrow.

CDR3: CASSQEPASSYEQYF. Here the CDR3 DNA reads TGTGCCAGCAGCCAAGAGCCGGCAAGCTCCTACGAGCAGTACTTC. The V call is TRBV3-1, the J call TRBJ2-7; no reliable D call. The germline CDR1 and CDR2 sequences are LGHDT and YNNKEL (reference sequence). Deletions cut 0 bases from V and 0 bases from J, with 9 bases between. CDR3 length: 15 amino acids.